This T cell receptor (beta chain) was captured by sequencing in a study of shared clonotypes between healthy human individuals. Assay: immunoSEQ multiplex PCR; the TCRdb copy retains only in-frame clones and omits some. This repertoire shows roughly 1,500,000 clones, 98% found once; its top ten account for roughly 0.35%. The sample consisted of naive CD4+ T cells sorted from blood. As for subset: CD45RA+ positively selected. This receptor was identified in a man aged 25 to 40 in good health.

CDR3: CASSSGRDKGEQYF. CDR3 nucleotide sequence: TGCGCCAGCAGTTCCGGGAGGGATAAAGGCGAGCAGTACTTC. The chain joins TRBV10-2 to TRBJ2-7; 8 positions agree with TRBD2. The CDR3 spans 14 residues. The germline CDR1 and CDR2 sequences are WSHSY and SAAADI. Unmatched junction bases numbered 9, after V lost 5 bases and J lost 6 bases.